This paragraph covers one T cell receptor beta chain sequence. This clone was seen a handful of times. What antigen it recognizes has not been identified. Base qualities are not provided; no much larger clone lies one nucleotide away. The cohort consisted of 600 to 700 healthy bone marrow donors. At the time of sampling, all cohort members were nominally healthy, though unrecorded immune exposures were likely present. The donor was CMV seropositive and was included in the group of approximately 310 seropositive cohort members. A peripheral blood sample was collected from each donor, and TCR beta sequencing was performed on peripheral blood mononuclear cells. Genomic DNA extraction from the blood cell samples was performed with the Qiagen DNeasy Blood Extraction Kit. Between the V and J ends, shortened by 0 bases and 4 bases respectively, the junction contains 12 bases. The CDR3 contains 15 residues, cysteine and phenylalanine counted. The kept DNA is CDR3 alone, 45 bases in frame from the first base. Sequences MNHEY (CDR1) and SVGAGI (CDR2) are obtained from the germline V gene.

The data were taken from a study of cytomegalovirus exposure and HLA in healthy donors (dated by TCRdb to about 2017). Study-wide context: An earlier analysis of approximately 600 of the donors reported about 290 Gb of sequence data and some 120 million unique TCR beta sequences from approximately 180 million T cells. About 300 gigabases of sequencing data and tens of millions of unique TCR sequences were included in an early release covering 500 to 750 HLA-typed donors. Of the roughly 410 genotyped donors, 81% were placed in the genetic ancestry cluster associated with self-reported Caucasian donors. The study aimed to test whether cataloging public T cell receptors could reveal signatures of past pathogen exposure. The study used immunosequencing to profile the T cell repertoires of 600 to 850 subjects and linked those repertoires to cytomegalovirus serostatus. Besides the first cohort of around 670 subjects, a separate validation cohort made up of 120 or so different subjects was used. To predict cytomegalovirus infection status, the study brought together high-throughput TCR immunosequencing, statistical association of individual TCRs with disease status, and machine learning. A later analysis re-examined previously published TCR beta repertoires from just over 650 donors and added high-resolution HLA genotyping to investigate patterns of TCR occurrence. In the later analysis, no new phenotypic data were used to find candidate immune exposures; instead, reliance was placed on TCR beta sequences and their occurrence across donors. In an earlier analysis of 500 to 650 of the donors, high-throughput TCR beta sequencing was used to judge whether each TCR beta V gene segment behaved as functional or pseudogenic. Donor age, sex, ethnicity and CMV serostatus were compiled together with the repertoire data. A later genetic analysis took genome-wide SNP genotypes for about 65% of the 666 donors and used that subset as a discovery cohort. All discovery cohort repertoires had been generated on a single sequencing platform. Class I and class II HLA loci were covered by the typing at four-digit resolution. Typing coverage varied by locus: roughly 629-640 donors for A, B, C, DRB1 and DQB1; 500 to 550 for DQA1; 600 to 610 for DPA1; around 450 for DPB1. Because of strong linkage in the cohort, roughly five DR-DQ haplotypes were treated as single units for association and clustering. Among 398 genotyped donors of the cohort, an average of approximately 240,000 unique TCR beta nucleotide sequences was sequenced per donor, of which approximately 19% were non-productive.

Receptor amplification or capture employed the immunoSEQ multiplex PCR assay. A mixture of 60 forward primers for TCR Vbeta segments and 13 reverse primers for TCR Jbeta segments was used in the multiplex PCR. The CDR3 region of rearranged TCR beta genes was amplified from genomic DNA with a multiplex PCR assay. On the Illumina HiSeq System, the amplified TCR beta libraries were sequenced as 87-base-pair reads. For the original study's pipeline: In a later analysis, some 80 million unique TCR beta chains were counted across the 666 repertoires, and approximately 11 million of these chains were shared by at least two donors. A nearest-neighbor algorithm error-corrected the raw reads and collapsed the reads into unique sequences, merging closely related sequences to remove PCR and sequencing errors. To assign V, D and J gene segments, CDR3 sequences were aligned to IMGT reference sequences. Each retained sequence needed at least a six-nucleotide match to both a V gene segment and a J gene segment. A rearrangement counted as productive if the CDR3 had no stop codons and remained in frame with V and J, and every other rearrangement counted as non-productive. Following IMGT convention, CDR3 was defined as the stretch from the second conserved V-encoded cysteine up to the conserved J-encoded phenylalanine. In an earlier analysis of more than 550 of the donors, sequences lacking an unambiguous match to a single V gene segment were excluded. An earlier analysis of 587 of the donors classified V segments as functional when productive rearrangements were above 56.7% and as segregating when the standard deviation between donors was above 5%. A statistical classification framework was built to diagnose cytomegalovirus status from the catalog of TCR beta chain sequences. In a later analysis, V and J genes were assigned by comparing TCR nucleotide sequences against IMGT/GENE-DB human TR gene sequences. A later analysis assigned CDR3 sequences and most-parsimonious VDJ recombination scenarios with the TCRdist pipeline. In a later analysis, each TCR beta chain was defined by its CDR3 amino acid sequence together with its V-gene family, and reads without a unique V-gene family were excluded. To address suspected cross-contamination and a sequencing artifact, a later analysis removed over 500 highly shared, low-generation-probability nucleotide sequences. A later analysis calculated a clonal expansion index for each public chain from normalized within-repertoire ranks of inferred template counts. A later analysis computed generation probabilities with a VDJ recombination model fitted to out-of-frame rearrangements, and checked the results against IGoR. In a later analysis, TCR-TCR, TCR-HLA and TCR-CMV co-occurrence was scored with hypergeometric tests, and a repertoire-size bias correction was applied to TCR pairs. To estimate false discovery rates, a later analysis permuted the HLA or CMV assignments 20 times. In a later analysis, co-occurring TCRs were grouped using DBSCAN, and TCRdist sequence similarity was added for clustering within HLA-allele-positive subsets. Repertoires with fewer than 30,000 or more than 120,000 public chains, plus five repertoires with anomalous nucleotide sharing, were excluded from co-occurrence clustering. TCRdb carries this immuneACCESS record with in-frame sequences only. Its versions omit some clonotypes, under half of them owing to an unresolved V gene in the studies checked, with the rest unexplained. The V and J calls and clone size were taken over from that table, and D and trimming were inferred from the DNA. The sample contains roughly 190,000 clones, roughly 13% of them found a single time. The ten biggest clones cover about 7.8% of the sample.

General conclusions and limits of the study: In a later analysis, TCR association rates were found to vary across HLA loci, with the most associated TCRs seen for DRB1 alleles and the fewest for HLA-C alleles. HLA typing was unavailable for some donors at each locus, so association tests used only the typed subset. An earlier analysis of approximately 590 of the donors showed that most TCR beta V segments appeared in productive rearrangements either about 87% or about 30% of the time, which broadly matched IMGT annotations. This cohort had only TCR beta chains sequenced, and the lack of alpha or paired-chain data limited which features could be detected. Across donors, most TCR sequences were observed very rarely, whereas some public TCRs were present in many individuals. In vitro tests confirmed that a few of the cytomegalovirus-associated TCR beta chains recognize cytomegalovirus antigens. Assigning TCR associations to individual alleles was difficult when HLA alleles, especially DR and DQ, strongly co-occurred. Specific HLA alleles were associated with roughly 16,000 TCR beta sequences at a false discovery rate of 0.05 in a later analysis. The earlier analysis of approximately 540 of the donors excluded over 15 rarely observed V segments, including chromosome 9 orphons, because counts were too low. In the study, some 160 TCR beta chains were listed as associated with cytomegalovirus. In a later analysis, HLA-associated TCR beta chains were found to be more clonally expanded and to have lower generation probabilities than equally common non-associated chains. A later genetic analysis associated a missense DCLRE1C variant with V-gene and J-gene trimming of TCR beta chains, and an independent cohort replicated the association. According to a later analysis, parvovirus B19, influenza, CMV and Epstein-Barr virus appeared linked to several top co-occurrence clusters. Linkage disequilibrium might explain the correlated functional status among segregating V segments, but an unknown experimental factor could not be excluded. In a later analysis, most CMV-associated TCR beta chains were found to appear HLA-restricted, with HLA associations seemingly driven largely by CMV exposure. Some IMGT-functional V segments, including TRBV6-2 and TRBV6-3, could not be distinguished by the 87-base-pair reads and were therefore excluded. It was suggested by the authors that the approach could potentially be generalized to other disease states and immunological phenotypes. CMV serostatus was the only immune exposure information available for the cohort. Presence/absence analyses assumed roughly uniform sequencing depth across donors, an assumption that may not hold. A later genetic analysis reported fewer N-insertions in productive TCRs among donors in an Asian-associated ancestry cluster than the roughly 700-donor mean. The classifier was reported to diagnose cytomegalovirus status with high specificity and sensitivity in both the original and validation cohorts. A further reported finding was that TCR beta sequences accurately predicted the HLA-A and HLA-B alleles for most subjects in the first cohort. The sequencing pipeline was judged likely to have produced a cluster of highly shared sequence variants as a technical artifact.

Sequenced: PBMCs. This chain is built from TRBV6-5 and TRBJ1-1; a tentative D call is TRBD1 (6 bases match). The sequence was collected from a man aged 50 or older in good health and CMV-seropositive. At the DNA level, the sequence is TGTGCCAGCAGTTACTCGGAACAGGGCTTCACTGAAGCTTTCTTT. It translates as CASSYSEQGFTEAFF.